This TCR beta chain was recorded in a study of T cell responses to AZD1222 COVID-19 vaccine. The method was immunoSEQ multiplex PCR; TCRdb's version includes in-frame clones alone and lacks a portion of them. Among 150,000 to 200,000 clones listed, under 95% were seen once. Pooling of second doses given at about 4 or about 12 weeks was done. Study results and limitations: The study identified only a handful of AZD1222 recipients as seropositive at baseline.

Notes on this clone: Its antigen remains unidentified.

The ends were cut back, 3 bases at V and 7 bases at J, with 19 bases in the middle. The CDR3 spans 16 residues. Germline CDR1 and CDR2: LGHNA and YNFKEQ. The sequences come from peripheral blood, collected 28 days after the second AZD1222 dose. The V call is TRBV4-2, the J call TRBJ1-5; perhaps TRBD1 as D (6 bases). The clonotype comes from an adult who received the AZD1222 COVID-19 vaccine. CDR3 in DNA: TGTGCCAGCAGCCAGGCCGGGGGGGGCAGAGGACAGCCCCAGCATTTT. This translates into CASSQAGGGRGQPQHF.